The T cell receptor beta chain described here comes from a study of T-cell memory formation after mild COVID-19. At the level of the study: In these data, TCR clusters were largely donor specific. Whole-study results and caveats: Confirmation of SARS-CoV-2 specificity was lacking for second-wave clones peaking day 37. Cross-reactive memory apparently joined, as some responding clones appeared in pre-infection memory.

This clonotype was detected a few times. Its target is unknown. The 5'RACE method, run with constant-segment primers, produced TCR alpha and TCR beta cDNA libraries (carrying sample barcodes and UMIs). One entry per CDR3 protein, called by TCRdb with MiXCR from the 5' RACE reads. The repertoire holds 210,000 or so distinct CDR3 sequences, with about 17% as singletons. This TCR was sampled from an adult woman who had mild COVID-19 (a few samples of this study predate the infection). Cell type and time point are not known. Sequenced input: PBMCs or a T cell subset sorted from them (not recorded which).

The CDR3 DNA sequence: TGCGCCAGCAGCTTTCGACTAGCGGGAGAGTACGAGCAGTACTTC. Its translation is CASSFRLAGEYEQYF. The V gene is TRBV5-1, the J gene TRBJ2-7; 12 bases agree with TRBD2. V gave up 2 bases and J gave up 4 bases; unmatched junction bases: 4. The CDR3 has 15 residues. The V gene's germline CDR1 is SGHRS and CDR2 YFSETQ.